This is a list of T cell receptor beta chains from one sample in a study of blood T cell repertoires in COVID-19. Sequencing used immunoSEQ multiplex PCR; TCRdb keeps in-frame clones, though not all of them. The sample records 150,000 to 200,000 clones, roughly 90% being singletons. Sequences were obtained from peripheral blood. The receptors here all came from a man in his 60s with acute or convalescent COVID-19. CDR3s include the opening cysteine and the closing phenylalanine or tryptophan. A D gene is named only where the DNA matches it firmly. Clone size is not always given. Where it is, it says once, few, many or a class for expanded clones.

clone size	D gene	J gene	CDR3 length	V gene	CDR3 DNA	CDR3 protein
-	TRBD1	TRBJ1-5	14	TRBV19	TGTGCCAGTAGTACAAACAGGGGGGGTCAGCCCCAGCATTTT	CASSTNRGGQPQHF
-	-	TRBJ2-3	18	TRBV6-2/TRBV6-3	TGTGCCAGCAGTTACTCGATGACCGGGCCAGGGTTCACAGATACGCAGTATTTT	CASSYSMTGPGFTDTQYF
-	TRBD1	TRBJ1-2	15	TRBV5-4	TGTGCCAGCAGCTACCGGGACAGGGGGCGTGGGGGCTACACCTTC	CASSYRDRGRGGYTF
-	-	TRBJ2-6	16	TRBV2	TGTGCCAGCAGTGACATCGGGGGCTCTGGGGCCAACGTCCTGACTTTC	CASSDIGGSGANVLTF
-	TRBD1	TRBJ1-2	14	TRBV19	TGTGCCAGTACGAGCAGGGGGCGGGGCTATGGCTACACCTTC	CASTSRGRGYGYTF
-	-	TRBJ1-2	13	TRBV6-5	TGTGCCAGCAGTTACGAGGTTAACTATGGCTACACCTTC	CASSYEVNYGYTF
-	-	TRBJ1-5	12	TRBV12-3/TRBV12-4	TGTGCCAGCAGTCCCGAGAATCAGCCCCAGCATTTT	CASSPENQPQHF
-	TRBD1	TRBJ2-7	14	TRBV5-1	TGCGCCAGCAGCAGGGACAGGGAAACCTACGAGCAGTACTTC	CASSRDRETYEQYF
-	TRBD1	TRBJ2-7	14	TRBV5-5	TGTGCCAGCAGAGATCCGGGACAGAACTACGAGCAGTACTTC	CASRDPGQNYEQYF
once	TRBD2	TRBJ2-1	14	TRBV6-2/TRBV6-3	TGTGCCAGCAGCCTCCTAGCGGGGCACAATGAGCAGTTCTTC	CASSLLAGHNEQFF
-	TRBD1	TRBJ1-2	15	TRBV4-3	TGCGCCAGCAGCCAGGGGACAGGGGTTAACTATGGCTACACCTTC	CASSQGTGVNYGYTF
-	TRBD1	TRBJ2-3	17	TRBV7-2	TGTGCCAGCAGCCCTGGGGACCCGGGACAGGGCCCAGATACGCAGTATTTT	CASSPGDPGQGPDTQYF
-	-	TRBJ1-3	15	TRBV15	TGTGCCACCAGCAGAGACCGATTTAGTGGAAACACCATATATTTT	CATSRDRFSGNTIYF
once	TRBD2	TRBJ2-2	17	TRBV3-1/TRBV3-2	TGTGCCAGCAGCCTACAGAGCGGGGGCGAGAACACCGGGGAGCTGTTTTTT	CASSLQSGGENTGELFF
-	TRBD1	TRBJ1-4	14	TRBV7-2	TGTGCCAGCAGCTTAGACAGGGGAAGTGAAAAACTGTTTTTT	CASSLDRGSEKLFF
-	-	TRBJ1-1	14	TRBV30	TGTGCCTGGAGGACAATTATCGGGAGCACTGAAGCTTTCTTT	CAWRTIIGSTEAFF
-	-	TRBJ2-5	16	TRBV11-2	TGTGCCAGCAGCTTTCTGTTACAGGGTGCCCGCGAGACCCAGTACTTC	CASSFLLQGARETQYF
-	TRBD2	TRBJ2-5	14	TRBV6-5	TGTGCCAGCCGACTAGCGGGGAGTAAAGAGACCCAGTACTTC	CASRLAGSKETQYF
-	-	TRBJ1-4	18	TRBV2	TGTGCCAGCAGTGAAACCGGAGCGCTCGGCGCAACTAATGAAAAACTGTTTTTT	CASSETGALGATNEKLFF
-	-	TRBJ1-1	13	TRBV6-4	TGTGCCAGCAGTCTTTATTCTAACACTGAAGCTTTCTTT	CASSLYSNTEAFF
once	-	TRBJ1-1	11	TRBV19	TGTGCCAGTAGTTTTCAGGCGGGAGCTTTCTTT	CASSFQAGAFF
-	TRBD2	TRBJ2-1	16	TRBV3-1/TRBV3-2	TGTGCCAGCAGCCAAGATGGCCTAGCGGGGTACAATGAGCAGTTCTTC	CASSQDGLAGYNEQFF
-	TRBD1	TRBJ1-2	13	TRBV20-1	TGCAGTGCTAGTCGAAGGGGGCTGGATGGCTACACCTTC	CSASRRGLDGYTF
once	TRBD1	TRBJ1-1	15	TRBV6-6	TGTGCCAGCGGGGACACAGGGGTGGCGAACACTGAAGCTTTCTTT	CASGDTGVANTEAFF